Listed below are T cell receptor beta chains from one sample, sequenced in a study of naive and memory T cell subsets. TCRdb re-called the UMI-ligation and nested PCR reads through MiXCR, storing one row per CDR3 protein. The sample lists 150,000 or so distinct CDR3 sequences; roughly 23% were seen once. The sequencing sample was made of naive CD4+ T cells from blood. These receptors were obtained from a human donor in good health. Each CDR3 is given with its conserved first and last residue. The D gene is left open where the match is weak. Part of the rows lack a size; the others show once, few, many or a class for expanded clones.

j_call d_call clone_size v_call cdr3_nt cdr3_aa
TRBJ2-3 TRBD1 NA TRBV5-1 TGCGCCAGCAGCTTGGGACAGGGGCACACAGATACGCAGTATTTT CASSLGQGHTDTQYF
TRBJ2-3 NA many TRBV12-3/TRBV12-4 TGTGCCAGCACCATAAGTGAATCAGATACGCAGTATTTT CASTISESDTQYF
TRBJ1-5 TRBD1 many TRBV12-3/TRBV12-4 TGTGCCAGCAGTCTGAATCCGGGACAGGGCACGCCCCAGCATTTT CASSLNPGQGTPQHF
TRBJ2-1 TRBD2 NA TRBV28 TGTGCCAGCAGTAGTAGCGGGAGGGCCCGGTACAATGAGCAGTTCTTC CASSSSGRARYNEQFF
TRBJ1-6 NA NA TRBV5-6 TGTGCCAGCAGCCTGTATAGACGGGATAATTCACCCCTCCACTTT CASSLYRRDNSPLHF
TRBJ2-3 NA NA TRBV29-1 TGCAGCGTTAAACTCAAACACACAGATACGCAGTATTTT CSVKLKHTDTQYF
TRBJ2-7 NA few TRBV27 TGTGCCAGCAGTTATCGGACTCGTAACCCTCCCTACGAGCAGTACTTC CASSYRTRNPPYEQYF
TRBJ2-4 NA NA TRBV20-1 TGCAGTGCTAGAGCCACGGGCAGGGGCCACGGGGATCAGTACTTC CSARATGRGHGDQYF
TRBJ2-5 NA few TRBV21-1 TGTGCCAGCTCCAAGGGGGCGACTAGCGGGAAAGTTAGAGAGACCCAGTACTTC CASSKGATSGKVRETQYF
TRBJ1-1 NA NA TRBV18 TGTGCCAGCTCACCACCTAAGCAGTCCTCTTTTGAAGCTTTCTTT CASSPPKQSSFEAFF
TRBJ2-7 TRBD2 few TRBV20-1 TGCAGTGCTAGAACTAGCGGGAGCGCCGAGCAGTACTTC CSARTSGSAEQYF
TRBJ2-1 TRBD2 NA TRBV28 TGTGCCAGCAGTTTATATTCCGGGGGGGAATCCTACAATGAGCAGTTCTTC CASSLYSGGESYNEQFF
TRBJ1-5 NA few TRBV28 TGCCTTACAAGGGGGGGTAATCAGCCCCAGCATTTT CLTRGGNQPQHF
TRBJ1-1 NA NA TRBV27 TGTGCCAGCAGGTTCAGCCTAAACACTGAAGCTTTCTTT CASRFSLNTEAFF
TRBJ2-3 NA many TRBV20-1 TGCAGTGCTAGCTCGGGAATAAGCACAGATACGCAGTATTTT CSASSGISTDTQYF
TRBJ2-5 NA few TRBV29-1 TGCAGCGTTGGTAAAGGGGGAGGGGGAGAGACCCAGTACTTC CSVGKGGGGETQYF
TRBJ1-3 TRBD1 few TRBV12-3/TRBV12-4 TGTGCCAGCAGTACAACAGGGGGTACTGGAAACACCATATATTTT CASSTTGGTGNTIYF
TRBJ2-5 NA many TRBV14 TGTGCCAGCAGCCAAGACAGGGGAGAGACCCAGTACTTC CASSQDRGETQYF
TRBJ2-3 TRBD2 NA TRBV7-2 TGTGCCAGCAGCTTAGCGCCCGGGGGGACAGATACGCAGTATTTT CASSLAPGGTDTQYF
TRBJ2-3 NA few TRBV20-1 TGCAGTGCCTTCTTAGCAGCAGATACGCAGTATTTT CSAFLAADTQYF
TRBJ2-7 NA few TRBV9 TGTGCCAGCAGCGAGATAGCGGACGCAGTCTACGAGCAGTACTTC CASSEIADAVYEQYF
TRBJ2-3 TRBD2 many TRBV3-1 TGTGCCAGCAGCCAGCTAGCGGGAGTAACAGATACGCAGTATTTT CASSQLAGVTDTQYF
TRBJ2-5 NA few TRBV6-1 TGTGCTCTGTCGGTGGACCCTGGGAGGGAGACCCAGTACTTC CALSVDPGRETQYF
TRBJ1-1 NA many TRBV13 TGTGCCAGCAGCCGGGGGGGGACGAGCACTGAAGCTTTCTTT CASSRGGTSTEAFF
TRBJ2-7 NA NA TRBV20-1 TGCAGTGCTACACGAGGGGACGAGCAGTACTTC CSATRGDEQYF
TRBJ2-1 TRBD2 NA TRBV15 TGTGCCACCAGCGGGGGGACTAGCGGGAACAATGAGCAGTTCTTC CATSGGTSGNNEQFF
TRBJ2-1 NA NA TRBV28 TGTGCCACAAGTGGCGGGACCGGGGAGCAGTTCTTC CATSGGTGEQFF
TRBJ2-3 TRBD2 NA TRBV5-4 TGTGCCAGCAGTGATTTTAGCGGGAGTGAGACAGATACGCAGTATTTT CASSDFSGSETDTQYF
TRBJ2-7 TRBD1 NA TRBV6-5 TGTGCCAGCAGCCTCACCAGGGACAGGGGCAACGAGCAGTACTTC CASSLTRDRGNEQYF
TRBJ1-1 NA few TRBV28 TGTGCCAGCAGTGAGAGTGGGCAGGGATCGGCTTTCTTT CASSESGQGSAFF
TRBJ2-1 TRBD1 NA TRBV28 TGTGCCAGCAGTCCCACCGGGACAGGGAAGTACAATGAGCAGTTCTTC CASSPTGTGKYNEQFF
TRBJ2-5 TRBD1 few TRBV24-1 TGTGCCACCAGCCCGGGACAGGGATTATCCCAAGAGACCCAGTACTTC CATSPGQGLSQETQYF
TRBJ2-3 NA few TRBV5-6 TGTGCCAGCAGCTTGCGTAGCGGCCCTAAATCAGATACGCAGTATTTT CASSLRSGPKSDTQYF
TRBJ2-1 NA NA TRBV30 TGTGCCTGGAGTTCGAGCTGGATAGTCAATGAGCAGTTCTTC CAWSSSWIVNEQFF
TRBJ2-5 NA many TRBV29-1 TGCAGCGCCCATTCAGGGCCACGCCAAGAGACCCAGTACTTC CSAHSGPRQETQYF
TRBJ2-3 NA few TRBV12-3/TRBV12-4 TGTGCCAGCAGTTTAAGACAGAGCACAGATACGCAGTATTTT CASSLRQSTDTQYF
TRBJ2-1 NA NA TRBV12-3/TRBV12-4 TGTGCCAGCAGTTTATTCACGGGGGCGGTGGGTGAGCAGTTCTTC CASSLFTGAVGEQFF
TRBJ2-7 TRBD1 few TRBV7-6 TGTGCCAGCAGCTTAGGAAGCGGGACAGGGGGCTGGTACGAGCAGTACTTC CASSLGSGTGGWYEQYF
TRBJ2-7 TRBD1 NA TRBV19 TGTGCCACAACCGGGACAGGGGCCTACGAGCAGTACTTC CATTGTGAYEQYF
TRBJ2-7 TRBD2 NA TRBV20-1 TGCAGTGCTCCGGTGAGACTAGCGGGAAGAAGCCCCTACGAGCAGTACTTC CSAPVRLAGRSPYEQYF
TRBJ2-5 TRBD2 NA TRBV18 TGTGCCAGCTCACCGCTAGCGGGAGAGAAAGAGACCCAGTACTTC CASSPLAGEKETQYF